A single sample gave rise to the 23 T cell receptor beta chains below, sequenced in a study of shared clonotypes between healthy human individuals. The naive CD8 subset, CD45RO-negative cells positively selected for CCR7, excluded terminally differentiated effector memory CD45RA+ cells. Produced via immunoSEQ multiplex PCR; TCRdb's table is partial and in-frame only. This table has hundreds of thousands of clones, around 96% appearing once. Sequences were obtained from naive CD8+ T cells sorted from blood. Every receptor here comes from a young woman in good health.

V and J are TRBV6-1 and TRBJ1-1; TRBD1 matches 9 bases. This CDR3 is 14 amino acids long. Losses at the gene ends were 6 bases for V and 0 bases for J; bases not matched to a gene: 2. Per germline, CDR1 MNHNS and CDR2 SASEGT. The CDR3 DNA reads TGTGCCAGCAGGGGGACAGGGATGAACACTGAAGCTTTCTTT. It specifies CASRGTGMNTEAFF.

As to this clone: This specimen includes other DNA sequences encoding the same CDR3. The chain recombines TRBV7-9 with TRBJ2-7, with TRBD2 as a possible D gene (5 bases). Between the trimmed V and J ends, which lost 1 base and 0 bases, there was a span of 7 bases. CDR1 and CDR2 from the germline V gene are SEHNR and FQNEAQ (reference sequence). CDR3 length: 14 residues. The CDR3 reads CASSLEGGSYEQYF. The CDR3 nucleotides read TGTGCCAGCAGCTTAGAAGGAGGCTCCTACGAGCAGTACTTC.

To note about this clone: Other DNA sequences in the same sample also yield this CDR3. The gene calls are TRBV27 and TRBJ1-5; no reliable D call. The CDR3 length is 14 residues. The V gene lost 5 bases and the J gene lost 1 base, with 9 bases spanning the gap. Per germline, CDR1 MNHEY and CDR2 SMNVEV (reference sequence). This CDR3 is CASSPYGSNQPQHF. In nucleotides, the CDR3 is TGTGCCAGCAGTCCATACGGAAGCAATCAGCCCCAGCATTTT.

This chain links TRBV28 with TRBJ2-7, with 8 bases fitting TRBD1. Germline CDR1 MDHEN, CDR2 SYDVKM. The trim removed 6 bases at V and 3 bases at J, leaving 7 bases unmatched. The CDR3 runs to 14 residues. This chain's CDR3 is CASRPGQGFYEQYF. DNA of the CDR3: TGTGCCAGCAGACCTGGACAGGGCTTCTACGAGCAGTACTTC.

The gene calls are TRBV20-1 and TRBJ2-7, with D hard to call. Germline V gene lookup returns CDR1 DFQATT and CDR2 SNEGSKA (reference sequence). V was pared by 2 bases and J by 4 bases, with 6 bases between. CDR3 length: 11 amino acids. DNA for the CDR3: TGCAGTGCTAGAAAGTCTTACGAGCAGTACTTC. Its protein is CSARKSYEQYF.

This chain uses TRBV5-1 with TRBJ1-1; a possible D gene is TRBD1 (6 bases). The CDR3 spans 17 residues. Germline V lookup: CDR1 SGHRS, CDR2 YFSETQ. V was clipped by 4 bases and J by 6 bases, with 25 bases between them. The chain's CDR3 is CASSPGTAARGFAEAFF. The DNA of the CDR3 is TGCGCCAGCAGCCCGGGGACCGCTGCTAGGGGGTTCGCTGAAGCTTTCTTT.

The chain carries TRBV28 and TRBJ1-4; D possibly corresponds to TRBD1 (5 bases). V was pared by 1 base and J by 0 bases, with 9 bases between. Germline CDR1 MDHEN, CDR2 SYDVKM. The CDR3 is made up of 16 amino acids. DNA of the CDR3: TGTGCCAGCAGTTTATTGGGGGGGGCAACTAATGAAAAACTGTTTTTT. Protein: CASSLLGGATNEKLFF.

The chain joins TRBV5-4 to TRBJ2-1; possibly TRBD2 for D (6 bases). CDR3 length equals 14 residues. The V and J ends lost 7 bases and 5 bases respectively, with 16 bases between them. Per the germline V gene, CDR1 is SGHNT and CDR2 is YYREEE (reference sequence). DNA for the CDR3: TGTGCCAGCGGTGTACCCGGGACTCACAATGAGCAGTTCTTC. It encodes CASGVPGTHNEQFF.

This clone was observed once. The chain employs TRBV4-1 and TRBJ2-7; D tentatively reads TRBD1 or TRBD2 (5 bases each). This CDR3 spans 14 amino acids. Germline lookup yields CDR1 MGHRA and CDR2 YSYEKL. V lost 0 bases to trimming and J lost 6 bases, with 12 bases between them. CDR3 nucleotide sequence: TGCGCCAGCAGCCAAGATCGCGCAGGGACCGAGCAGTACTTC. Protein product: CASSQDRAGTEQYF.

This clone was observed a single time. This rearrangement joins TRBV4-1 to TRBJ2-7; 9 bases fit TRBD2. J lost 4 bases, V lost 0 bases, and 10 bases had no gene match. The length of the CDR3 is 17 residues. In germline, CDR1 is MGHRA, CDR2 YSYEKL. The CDR3 reads CASSQDQTSGRLYEQYF. DNA for the CDR3: TGCGCCAGCAGCCAAGATCAGACTAGCGGACGACTATACGAGCAGTACTTC.

This CDR3 reads CASSSGTVSYEQYF. Written as DNA, the CDR3 is TGTGCCAGCAGTTCAGGGACCGTTTCCTACGAGCAGTACTTC. The rearrangement joins TRBV28 to TRBJ2-7; D tentatively reads TRBD1 or TRBD2 (5 bases each). CDR3 length equals 14 residues. The germline gives CDR1 MDHEN, CDR2 SYDVKM. The germline V and J ends were trimmed by 4 bases and 1 base, with 11 bases remaining between them.

The chain has TRBV28 and TRBJ2-5; no clear D gene. Deletions cut 10 bases from V and 0 bases from J, with 12 bases between. CDR1 is MDHEN, CDR2 SYDVKM, per germline. This CDR3 is built from 13 residues. As DNA, the CDR3 is TGTGCCACCAGAATGGAGTACCAAGAGACCCAGTACTTC. Translating gives CATRMEYQETQYF.

This clone was detected only once. The V call is TRBV11-2, the J call TRBJ2-7, with D perhaps TRBD2 (7 bases). The V gene's germline CDR1 is SGHAT and CDR2 FQNNGV. V shed 5 bases and J shed 0 bases, with 14 bases lying between them. This CDR3 comprises 15 residues. The DNA for the CDR3 is TGTGCCAGCAGCCGCGGGGGCGGGAGCTCCTACGAGCAGTACTTC. Its protein is CASSRGGGSSYEQYF.

The rearrangement uses TRBV10-3 and TRBJ1-3; D is unresolved. Germline CDR1 and CDR2: ENHRY and SYGVKD. The CDR3 extends over 13 amino acids. The germline V and J ends were trimmed by 5 bases and 1 base, with 6 bases remaining between them. The CDR3 spells CAISLVSGNTIYF. CDR3 in DNA: TGTGCCATCAGTCTAGTTTCTGGAAACACCATATATTTT.

This chain uses TRBV27 with TRBJ1-2, with a weak D call TRBD1 (5 bases). With 4 bases removed from V and 0 bases from J, the gap between germline ends came to 15 bases. The germline gives CDR1 MNHEY, CDR2 SMNVEV (reference sequence). CDR3 length: 16 amino acids. The CDR3, as DNA: TGTGCCAGCAGTTCCACTGTGGGGGTTGCTAACTATGGCTACACCTTC. Its protein product is CASSSTVGVANYGYTF.

The chain uses TRBV5-8 and TRBJ1-1; no definite D call. Germline V CDR1 and CDR2: SGHTS, YDEGEE. CDR3 length: 13 amino acids. Trimming pared 0 bases from V and 0 bases from J, leaving 3 bases between. CDR3 in DNA: TGTGCCAGCAGCTTGGGGCTGAACACTGAAGCTTTCTTT. This translates into CASSLGLNTEAFF.

Concerning this clone itself: Sequence at one end of the junction differs from germline and may be a read error. CDR3: CASRYSEGGTEAFF. CDR3 nucleotides: TGTGCCAGCAGGTACTCCGAGGGGGGCACTGAAGCTTTCTTT. The rearrangement links TRBV6-5 to TRBJ1-1; tentative D call: TRBD1 (6 bases). This CDR3 is built from 14 residues. The germline CDR1 and CDR2 sequences are MNHEY and SVGAGI.

The CDR3 loop is CASSIEGLAGYNEQFF. The CDR3 DNA follows: TGTGCCAGTAGTATAGAAGGACTAGCGGGTTACAATGAGCAGTTCTTC. The chain employs TRBV19 and TRBJ2-1; 11 bases agree with TRBD2. This CDR3 spans 16 amino acids. The V and J ends lost 0 bases and 4 bases, in that order; junction bases with no gene match: 2. Germline loops: CDR1 LNHDA, CDR2 SQIVND (reference sequence).

The chain links TRBV5-1 to TRBJ2-2; D possibly corresponds to TRBD2 (6 bases). The CDR3 totals 16 residues. The V gene's germline CDR1 is SGHRS and CDR2 YFSETQ. Between the trimmed V and J ends, which lost 4 bases and 4 bases, there was a span of 17 bases. DNA for the CDR3: TGCGCCAGCAGCACGCTAGCGCAGAGGGGCACCGGGGAGCTGTTTTTT. This translates into CASSTLAQRGTGELFF.

The genes are TRBV10-2 and TRBJ2-3; D gene unclear. Germline V lookup: CDR1 WSHSY, CDR2 SAAADI. The CDR3 has 12 residues. V lost 3 bases to trimming and J lost 6 bases, with 7 bases between them. CDR3 region: CASSDPPDTQYF. The CDR3 region has the DNA TGCGCCAGCAGTGATCCCCCCGATACGCAGTATTTT.

This clone was seen a single time. The J gene is TRBJ1-5, the V gene TRBV5-6; D remains unclear. Trimming removed 5 bases from V and 3 bases from J, with 15 bases in between. Germline V lookup: CDR1 SGHDT, CDR2 YYEEEE. There are 15 residues in the CDR3. CDR3 residues: CASRTPGGDNQPQHF. Here the CDR3 DNA reads TGTGCCAGCAGAACCCCGGGCGGGGACAATCAGCCCCAGCATTTT.

Details on this clone: Other DNA sequences in the same sample also yield this CDR3. The V call is TRBV27, the J call TRBJ2-7; 11 bases align to TRBD2. CDR1 MNHEY and CDR2 SMNVEV come from the germline V gene (reference sequence). V dropped 5 bases and J dropped 5; count of bases not matched to a gene: 8. CDR3 size: 15 residues. CDR3 nucleotide sequence: TGTGCCAGCAGTCCGGGGACTAGCGGAAACAACGAGCAGTACTTC. Translated: CASSPGTSGNNEQYF.

This clone has only one observation. The V call is TRBV19, the J call TRBJ2-1; 9 positions agree with TRBD2. The junction had 7 bases not matched to a gene; V was cut back by 1 base and J by 3 bases. The CDR3 contains 17 residues. Per germline, CDR1 LNHDA and CDR2 SQIVND (reference sequence). The CDR3 sequence is CASSIGRLAESYNEQFF. The CDR3 nucleotides read TGTGCCAGTAGTATAGGCCGACTAGCGGAGAGCTACAATGAGCAGTTCTTC.